This T cell receptor (beta chain) was recovered during a study of OX40 agonist ivuxolimab in advanced cancers. Repertoires were generated with immunoSEQ multiplex PCR, while TCRdb's copy carries only in-frame clones and drops some. This sample has 75,000 to 90,000 clones, with 89% found just once. Germline-derived CDR1 and CDR2 are SGHAT and FQDESV (reference sequence). The CDR3 contains 16 residues. The V gene lost 4 bases and the J gene lost 0 bases, with 14 bases spanning the gap. V usage is TRBV11-1 and J usage is TRBJ2-3; maybe TRBD2 (5 bases). The source is an adult with an advanced solid tumor such as melanoma, head and neck, liver or kidney cancer. The source was CD4+ or CD8+ T cells sorted from blood, collected in a trial of the OX40 agonist ivuxolimab. Here the CDR3 DNA reads TGTGCCAGCAGCTCGACAACTAGATCTAGCACAGATACGCAGTATTTT. It specifies CASSSTTRSSTDTQYF. Based on the CDR3 plus reference TRBV11-1 and TRBJ2-3, the full variable domain is EAEVAQSPRYKITEKSQAVAFWCDPISGHATLYWYRQILGQGPELLVQFQDESVVDDSQLPKDRFSAERLKGVDSTLKIQPAELGDSAMYLCASSSTTRSSTDTQYFGPGTRLTVL.